Listed here is a single T cell receptor beta chain. What it recognizes is unknown. This entry is derived from a study of cytomegalovirus exposure and HLA in healthy donors. Study-wide points: Rates of TCR association differed by HLA locus in a later analysis, with DRB1 highest and HLA-C lowest. Some V segments, including TRBV6-2 and TRBV6-3, were excluded as indistinguishable. For most TCR sequences rarity was the rule, although some public TCRs occurred in many donors.

It was with 60 Vbeta and 13 Jbeta primers that the PCR ran. This table comes from immunoSEQ multiplex PCR, and its TCRdb copy is limited to in-frame clones, with some not included. The table has fewer than 250,000 clones, about four fifths seen once. All donors participated as healthy donors of bone marrow. Per the germline V gene, CDR1 is KGHSH and CDR2 is LQKENI. Trimming cost V 3 bases and J 6 bases; bases outside gene matches: 8. The CDR3 loop spans 15 amino acids. The chain couples TRBV18 to TRBJ1-5, with TRBD1 identical over 7 bases. The source material was PBMCs. The receptor comes from a woman between 50 and 59 years old in good health and CMV-seropositive. This chain's CDR3 is CASSPDRVESQPQHF. The DNA of the CDR3 is TGTGCCAGCTCACCTGACAGGGTTGAGAGTCAGCCCCAGCATTTT.